A single sample gave rise to the 27 T cell receptor beta chains below, sequenced in a study of blood T cells in healthy people across ages. A second PCR, run for roughly 7 to 11 cycles, used a sample-barcoded 5' primer plus a J-beta primer mix. TCRdb analysed the 5' RACE reads with MiXCR anew, one entry per CDR3 protein. The data show more than 650,000 distinct CDR3 sequences, 20% to 30% seen once. The same sample was also used in a study of T cells of mothers and their children.

Sequencing was carried out using blood. The source of these receptors is a boy aged 5-17 years in good health.

This rearrangement joins TRBV12-3 or TRBV12-4 to TRBJ2-6, with D perhaps matching TRBD2 (6 bases). CDR3 size: 15 residues. Deletions cut 1 base from V and 4 bases from J, with 8 bases between. The CDR3 DNA follows: TGTGCCAGCAGTTTAGGGGAGGAGGGGGCCAACGTCCTGACTTTC. Encoded protein: CASSLGEEGANVLTF.

This clonotype has just a few counts. The chain links TRBV14 to TRBJ2-5; D may be TRBD2 (5 bases). The DNA end favors TRBJ2-7, so the J call may be wrong. The V gene's germline CDR1 is SGHDN and CDR2 FVKESK. The CDR3 totals 16 residues. CDR3 in DNA: TGTGCCAGCAGCCAAATGCCCACGGGGAGTTCCTACGAGCAGTACTTC. This gives the protein CASSQMPTGSSYEQYF.

This clonotype occurred many times. This chain connects TRBV12-3 or TRBV12-4 to TRBJ2-1; a possible D gene is TRBD1 (6 bases). V gave up 6 bases and J gave up 4 bases, with 10 bases separating them. This CDR3 is 13 amino acids long. The DNA of the CDR3 is TGTGCCAGCAGCTCGGACAGTTACAATGAGCAGTTCTTC. Amino acids: CASSSDSYNEQFF.

V gene TRBV11-2 combines with J gene TRBJ2-3; D possibly uses TRBD1 or TRBD2 (5 bases each). V shed 3 bases and J shed 3 bases, with 13 bases lying between them. The CDR3 contains 15 residues. The V gene's germline CDR1 is SGHAT and CDR2 FQNNGV. CDR3 in DNA: TGTGCCAGCAGCTTCGGGACGGATAAGACAGATACGCAGTATTTT. Its protein product is CASSFGTDKTDTQYF.

This clonotype was picked up a small number of times. V and J are TRBV6-5 and TRBJ2-5; the D gene is possibly TRBD2 (7 bases). V was clipped by 0 bases and J by 0 bases, with 14 bases between them. The germline gives CDR1 MNHEY, CDR2 SVGAGI. The length of the CDR3 is 17 residues. CDR3 loop: CASSYSGGAKYQETQYF. The DNA of the CDR3 is TGTGCCAGCAGTTACTCGGGGGGGGCGAAGTACCAAGAGACCCAGTACTTC.

In this sample, this clonotype turned up a few times. The chain has TRBV12-3 or TRBV12-4 and TRBJ2-1, with 8 bases lining up with TRBD2. Unmatched junction bases numbered 6, after V lost 7 bases and J lost 10 bases. CDR3 length equals 12 residues. The CDR3 sequence is CASIPGGREQFF. The CDR3 region has the DNA TGTGCCAGCATCCCGGGGGGGCGGGAGCAGTTCTTC.

V is TRBV7-9 and J is TRBJ1-1, with D unresolved. Per germline, CDR1 SEHNR and CDR2 FQNEAQ (reference sequence). This CDR3 spans 11 amino acids. V was trimmed by 0 bases and J by 11 bases, leaving 7 bases between them. CDR3 DNA: TGTGCCAGCAGCTTAGCGCACGGGGCTTTCTTT. As protein: CASSLAHGAFF.

The rearrangement uses TRBV11-1 and TRBJ1-1; D might be TRBD1 (6 bases). Trimming removed 5 bases at V and 8 bases at J, with 9 bases between. From germline, CDR1 is SGHAT and CDR2 FQDESV (reference sequence). The CDR3 runs 11 residues. For the CDR3, the DNA is TGTGCCAGCAGCGCCGACAGGGAAGCTTTCTTT. Translated: CASSADREAFF.

This clonotype was picked up a small number of times. This rearrangement joins TRBV7-9 to TRBJ2-7; 7 bases fit TRBD2. In germline, CDR1 is SEHNR, CDR2 FQNEAQ (reference sequence). V trimming: 8 bases; J trimming: 4 bases; junction bases outside the gene matches: 8. The CDR3 loop spans 13 amino acids. The CDR3 DNA reads as TGTGCCAGCTCCTATCCGGGGGGTTACGAGCAGTACTTC. As protein: CASSYPGGYEQYF.

This clonotype was seen ten or more times. J is TRBJ2-7 and V is TRBV5-1; 10 nucleotides match TRBD2. The CDR3 is made up of 13 amino acids. Germline CDR1 is SGHRS and CDR2 is YFSETQ. The V gene end was trimmed by 1 base and the J gene end by 5 bases; junction bases not matched to a gene: 0. As DNA, the CDR3 is TGCGCCAGCAGCTTGACTAGCGGGGACGAGCAGTACTTC. It specifies CASSLTSGDEQYF.

The chain has TRBV6-6 and TRBJ1-2, with D unresolved. Germline V gene sequence: CDR1 MNHNY, CDR2 SVGAGI (reference sequence). The ends were cut back, 4 bases at V and 8 bases at J, with 17 bases in the middle. There are 14 residues in the CDR3. The CDR3 loop is CASSSDPLESGYTF. In DNA form, the CDR3 reads TGTGCCAGCAGTTCCGACCCGTTAGAGAGCGGCTACACCTTC.

In this sample, this clonotype turned up a few times. V gene TRBV20-1 combines with J gene TRBJ1-2; possible D gene TRBD1, 5 bases. Trimming cost V 0 bases and J 1 base, with 21 bases left between them. There are 18 residues in the CDR3. The germline CDR1 and CDR2 sequences are DFQATT and SNEGSKA (reference sequence). The chain's CDR3 is CSARDLQGREDFNYGYTF. The CDR3 DNA is TGCAGTGCTAGAGATCTTCAGGGCAGGGAGGACTTTAACTATGGCTACACCTTC.

The chain is built from TRBV9 and TRBJ2-1; 7 positions match TRBD1. The CDR3 consists of 15 residues. Trimming at V came to 0 bases and at J to 2 bases, leaving 2 bases not matched to a gene. CDR1 and CDR2 (germline): SGDLS, YYNGEE. CDR3 sequence: CASSVDRGPYNEQFF. In nucleotides, the CDR3 is TGTGCCAGCAGCGTAGACAGGGGACCCTACAATGAGCAGTTCTTC.

This clonotype was observed a few times. The J gene is TRBJ2-7, the V gene TRBV12-3 or TRBV12-4, with a weak D call TRBD1 (6 bases). The CDR3 spans 14 residues. Between the trimmed V and J ends, which lost 2 bases and 2 bases, there was a span of 10 bases. The CDR3 DNA follows: TGTGCCAGCAGTTTAAGGGACAAAGCCTACGAGCAGTACTTC. This gives the protein CASSLRDKAYEQYF.

The J gene is TRBJ2-1, the V gene TRBV19; 7 nucleotides align to TRBD2. Germline CDR1 reads LNHDA; CDR2 reads SQIVND (reference sequence). This CDR3 comprises 13 residues. The CDR3 protein is CAISRAGVNEQFF. As DNA, the CDR3 is TGTGCGATAAGTAGGGCGGGGGTCAATGAGCAGTTCTTC.

This chain links TRBV20-1 with TRBJ2-7, with a possible D match to TRBD1 (6 bases). Per germline, CDR1 DFQATT and CDR2 SNEGSKA (reference sequence). The CDR3 is 13 amino acids. V lost 5 bases and J lost 6, with 17 bases in between. The CDR3 is CSAPRQGLGEQYF. In DNA, the CDR3 is TGCAGTGCTCCCAGGCAGGGGTTAGGCGAGCAGTACTTC.

This rearrangement joins TRBV20-1 to TRBJ2-1; 7 bases map to TRBD1. TRBJ2-7 explains the end of the DNA better; the J call may be wrong. Germline values: CDR1 DFQATT, CDR2 SNEGSKA (reference sequence). The CDR3 covers 14 residues. CDR3 protein: CSAPPTGSSYEQYF. CDR3 coding DNA: TGCAGTGCTCCCCCGACAGGGAGCTCCTACGAGCAGTACTTC.

This clonotype came up a few times. This chain joins TRBV7-9 and TRBJ2-5, with 12 bases identical to TRBD1. The J call may be incorrect, as the DNA end agrees better with TRBJ2-7. The germline CDR1 and CDR2 sequences are SEHNR and FQNEAQ (reference sequence). The CDR3 length is 15 residues. In DNA, the CDR3 is TGTGCCAGCAGCTTTGGGACAGGGGGCAGGCACGAGCAGTACTTC. Its translation is CASSFGTGGRHEQYF.

J is TRBJ2-2 and V is TRBV12-3 or TRBV12-4; no reliable D call. Trimming shortened V by 7 bases and J by 5 bases, and 29 bases separated the two germline ends. The CDR3 spans 19 residues. CDR3 in amino acids: CASTNIFKGPWKETGELFF. CDR3 in DNA: TGTGCCAGCACCAACATATTCAAAGGACCGTGGAAAGAAACCGGGGAGCTGTTTTTT.

The rearrangement joins TRBV7-9 to TRBJ2-5; 9 bases are a match to TRBD2. Germline V gene lookup returns CDR1 SEHNR and CDR2 FQNEAQ (reference sequence). CDR3 size: 15 residues. The J segment lost 5 bases and the V segment lost 5 bases, leaving 9 bases of the junction unmatched. The DNA for the CDR3 is TGTGCCAGCAGCCGTCGAGCGGGGGGCCAGGAGACCCAGTACTTC. Translated: CASSRRAGGQETQYF.

A remark on this clonotype: A junction boundary mismatches the germline segment, possibly from a read error. The chain carries TRBV5-1 and TRBJ2-5, with TRBD1 matching over 7 bases. The CDR3 loop spans 13 amino acids. Germline V gene lookup returns CDR1 SGHRS and CDR2 YFSETQ. CDR3 in DNA: TGCGCCAGCAGCCGGGACAGCCAAGAGACCAAGTACTTC. Translation: CASSRDSQETKYF.

The chain joins TRBV5-1 to TRBJ1-2; D call uncertain. Germline CDR1 reads SGHRS; CDR2 reads YFSETQ. The CDR3 spans 15 residues. V gave up 2 bases and J gave up 3 bases, with 14 bases separating them. The CDR3, as DNA: TGCGCCAGCAGCTTTAACCTTGGAGTCTACTATGGCTACACCTTC. It is translated as CASSFNLGVYYGYTF.

CDR3 in amino acids: CASSFGEPKAYEQYF. As DNA, the CDR3 is TGTGCCAGCAGTTTCGGTGAGCCGAAGGCCTACGAGCAGTACTTC. V usage is TRBV12-3 or TRBV12-4 and J usage is TRBJ2-7; D gene ambiguous. CDR3 size: 15 residues. The V gene lost 3 bases and the J gene lost 2 bases, with 14 bases spanning the gap.

The chain recombines TRBV6-1 with TRBJ2-1; 13 bases fit TRBD2. This CDR3 spans 18 amino acids. Germline CDR1 MNHNS, CDR2 SASEGT. The V and J ends lost 6 bases and 0 bases, in that order; junction bases with no gene match: 8. The DNA of the CDR3 is TGTGCCAGCAGACGACTAGCGGGGGGCGTTATCTCCTACAATGAGCAGTTCTTC. Protein sequence: CASRRLAGGVISYNEQFF.

The CDR3 protein is CASSLPERNTIYF. The CDR3 nucleotides are TGCGCCAGCAGCTTGCCTGAGCGCAACACCATATATTTT. This chain uses TRBV5-1 with TRBJ1-3; no clear D gene. In germline, CDR1 is SGHRS, CDR2 YFSETQ. This CDR3 has 13 amino acids. V lost 1 base, J lost 7 bases, and 9 bases lay in between.

The chain carries TRBV9 and TRBJ1-3, with 7 bases aligning to TRBD1. Germline CDR1 and CDR2: SGDLS and YYNGEE. This CDR3 spans 16 amino acids. V gave up 3 bases and J gave up 2 bases; unmatched junction bases: 8. The CDR3 coding sequence is TGTGCCAGCAGCGCGGCCAAGACAGGGCCTGGAAACACCATATATTTT. Translating it yields CASSAAKTGPGNTIYF.

On this clonotype: The junction shows a germline mismatch at one end, possibly a read error. The V call is TRBV6-5, the J call TRBJ1-3; no reliable D call. The CDR3 runs to 13 residues. Germline V gene sequence: CDR1 MNHEY, CDR2 SVGAGI. The CDR3 DNA is TGTGCCGCCGGGAGCCGCTCTGTAAACACCATATATTTT. This translates into CAAGSRSVNTIYF.